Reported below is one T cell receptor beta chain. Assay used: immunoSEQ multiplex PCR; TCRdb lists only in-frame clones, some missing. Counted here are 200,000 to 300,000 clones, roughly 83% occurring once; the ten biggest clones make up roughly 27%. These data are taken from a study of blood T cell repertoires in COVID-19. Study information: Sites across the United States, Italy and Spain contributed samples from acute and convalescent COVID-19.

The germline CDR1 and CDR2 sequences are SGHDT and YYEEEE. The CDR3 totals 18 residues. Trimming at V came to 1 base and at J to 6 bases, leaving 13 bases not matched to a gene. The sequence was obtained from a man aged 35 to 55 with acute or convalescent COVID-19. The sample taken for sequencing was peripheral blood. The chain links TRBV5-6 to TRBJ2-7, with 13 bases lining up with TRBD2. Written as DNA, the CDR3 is TGTGCCAGCAGCTTGCCTCATCCCGGACTAGCGGGAGTATCCGAGCAGTACTTC. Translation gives CASSLPHPGLAGVSEQYF.